The 6 T cell receptor beta chains given below trace back to one sample, sequenced in a study of chemoradiotherapy in HPV16-positive cancers. Measured with immunoSEQ multiplex PCR; TCRdb has only the in-frame clones, and not every one. The sample records tens of thousands of clones, roughly 86% being singletons. Sequencing was performed on blood, taken from a patient who underwent chemoradiotherapy. The receptors originated from a human donor with HPV-associated anogenital cancer.

This chain links TRBV27 with TRBJ1-6, with TRBD1 identical over 7 bases. Germline CDR1 is MNHEY and CDR2 is SMNVEV (reference sequence). V lost 8 bases, J lost 10 bases, and 11 bases stayed unmatched. The CDR3 runs to 14 residues. The CDR3 spells CASARDDRVSPLHF. CDR3 sequence (DNA): TGTGCCAGCGCCCGGGATGACAGGGTCTCACCCCTCCACTTT.

The CDR3 coding sequence is TGTGCCAGCAGTTTGACGGAGACCTCCTACGAGCAGTACTTC. Translating gives CASSLTETSYEQYF. The rearrangement uses TRBV27 and TRBJ2-7, with unresolved D. CDR3 size: 14 residues. Trimming removed 3 bases from V and 0 bases from J, with 9 bases in between. Germline CDR1 is MNHEY and CDR2 is SMNVEV (reference sequence).

The chain couples TRBV10-3 to TRBJ1-3; TRBD1 matches 7 bases. The CDR3 is 15 amino acids. Germline assignment: CDR1 ENHRY and CDR2 SYGVKD. After removal of 4 bases from V and 4 bases from J, the junction contained 7 bases not matched to a gene. The CDR3 spells CAISAPTGSGNTIYF. CDR3 DNA sequence: TGTGCCATCAGTGCCCCGACAGGGTCCGGAAACACCATATATTTT.

V gene TRBV10-3 combines with J gene TRBJ1-4; 8 nucleotides align to TRBD1. The CDR3 covers 16 residues. Germline loops: CDR1 ENHRY, CDR2 SYGVKD. J gave up 6 bases and V 4 bases, and 10 bases lay outside the gene matches. CDR3 sequence (DNA): TGTGCCATCAGTGGGGGACAGGCTCCCTCCGATGAAAAACTGTTTTTT. It yields the protein CAISGGQAPSDEKLFF.

This rearrangement joins TRBV19 to TRBJ1-1; 7 nucleotides align to TRBD1. CDR3 size: 15 residues. V shed 3 bases and J 5 bases; nucleotides not matched to a gene: 9. Germline CDR1 is LNHDA and CDR2 is SQIVND (reference sequence). The CDR3 here is CASSIPGGGRTEAFF. The CDR3 DNA is TGTGCCAGTAGTATTCCAGGGGGAGGTAGGACTGAAGCTTTCTTT.

J is TRBJ2-7 and V is TRBV7-9, with TRBD1 identical over 9 bases. The CDR3 runs to 13 residues. The V and J ends lost 8 bases and 1 base, in that order; junction bases with no gene match: 3. Germline loops: CDR1 SEHNR, CDR2 FQNEAQ (reference sequence). CDR3 sequence (DNA): TGTGCCAGCCGGGACAGGGTGTCCTACGAGCAGTACTTC. This encodes CASRDRVSYEQYF.